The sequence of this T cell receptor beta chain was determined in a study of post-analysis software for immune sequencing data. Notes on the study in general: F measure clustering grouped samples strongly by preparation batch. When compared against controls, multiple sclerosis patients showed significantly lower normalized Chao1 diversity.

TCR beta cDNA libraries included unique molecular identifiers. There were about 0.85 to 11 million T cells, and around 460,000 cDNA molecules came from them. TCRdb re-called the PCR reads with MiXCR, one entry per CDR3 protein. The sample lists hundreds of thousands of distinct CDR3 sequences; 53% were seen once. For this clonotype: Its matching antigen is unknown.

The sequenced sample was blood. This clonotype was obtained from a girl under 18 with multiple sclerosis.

CDR3 amino acids: CSARDLASSNEKLFF. CDR3 DNA: TGCAGTGCTAGAGATCTTGCCTCCAGTAATGAAAAACTGTTTTTT. The rearrangement uses TRBV20-1 and TRBJ1-4; D not certain. CDR3 length equals 15 residues. CDR1 is DFQATT, CDR2 SNEGSKA, per germline (reference sequence). The V and J ends lost 0 bases and 4 bases respectively, with 12 bases between them.